This T cell receptor beta chain stems from a study of T cells in Graves' hyperthyroidism and ophthalmopathy. RNA transcripts were the template for amplifying TCR beta CDR3 regions. The HTBI primer set served for first-round RT-PCR of the TCR CDR3. In TCRdb, the multiplex PCR reads were re-called with MiXCR into one record per CDR3 protein. The table shows hundreds of thousands of distinct CDR3 sequences, with around 16% occurring only once. Study-wide findings and caveats: In simple terms, a model built on 13 V-J features told ophthalmopathy apart from stable hyperthyroidism. Blood also carried most thyroid clonotypes expanded above 0.001.

This CDR3 contains 14 residues. Trimming stripped 3 bases from V and 5 bases from J, with 8 bases between. This clonotype has a handful of counts. What it recognizes is unknown. The source is a woman in her thirties or forties with Graves' ophthalmopathy. The rearrangement links TRBV12-3 or TRBV12-4 to TRBJ1-6; D might be TRBD1 (6 bases). The sample comprised blood. CDR3 nucleotide sequence: TGTGCCAGCAGTTTTACAGGGAATAATTCACCCCTCCACTTT. This codes for CASSFTGNNSPLHF.